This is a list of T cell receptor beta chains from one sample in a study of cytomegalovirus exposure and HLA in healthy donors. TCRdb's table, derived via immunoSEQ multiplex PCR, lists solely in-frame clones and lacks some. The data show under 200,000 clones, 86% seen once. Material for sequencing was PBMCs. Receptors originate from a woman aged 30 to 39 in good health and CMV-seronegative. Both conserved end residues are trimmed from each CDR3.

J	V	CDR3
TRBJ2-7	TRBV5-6	ASSPGVGYEQY
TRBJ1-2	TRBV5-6	ASSPDRVYGYT
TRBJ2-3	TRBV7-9	ASSFPSTSITDTQY
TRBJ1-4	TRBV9	ASSVGAGLTNEKLF
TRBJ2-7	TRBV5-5	ASSLGDSSYEQY
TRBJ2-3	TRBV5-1	ASSLRSGTSGTDTQY
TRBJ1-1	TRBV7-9	ASSLIATGRTEAF
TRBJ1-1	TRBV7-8	ASSPVGLGRANTEAF
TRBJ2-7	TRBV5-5	ASSLLAGSYEQY
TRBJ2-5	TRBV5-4	ASSWGLGDEETQY
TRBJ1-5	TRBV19	ASSAAERAQH
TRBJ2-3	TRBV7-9	ASSTPERGGLDTQY
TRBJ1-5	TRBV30	AWSSTGNQPQH
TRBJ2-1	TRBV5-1	ASSLALAGGNEQF
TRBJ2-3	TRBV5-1	ASSPAVGGGFTDTQY
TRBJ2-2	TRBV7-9	ASSLRSSSGMNTGELF
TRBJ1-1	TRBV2	ASSEGAMNTEAF
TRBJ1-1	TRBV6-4	ARTGIPTEAF
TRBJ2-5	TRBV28	ASSPRGRPQETQY
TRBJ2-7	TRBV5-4	ASSHAGTRVSYEQY
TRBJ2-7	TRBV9	ASSVGVAGVSEQY
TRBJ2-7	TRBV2	ASSEQYEQY
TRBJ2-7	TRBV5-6	ASSLMGQLYYEQY
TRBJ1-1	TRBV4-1	ASSQERGRKPEAF
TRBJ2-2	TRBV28	ASSSRQGYWVLNTGELF
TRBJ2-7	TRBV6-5	ASSYGQGSLSYEQY
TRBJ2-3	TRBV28	ASKTSGSTDTQY
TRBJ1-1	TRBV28	ASRPPVNTEAF
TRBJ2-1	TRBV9	ASSVEGFGNEQF
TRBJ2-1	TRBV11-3	ASSSGLAGNNEQF
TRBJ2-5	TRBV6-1	ASSGTWGSETQY
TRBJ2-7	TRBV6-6	ASSYFFGSVNYEQY
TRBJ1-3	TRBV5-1	ASSFYPGQGNTIY